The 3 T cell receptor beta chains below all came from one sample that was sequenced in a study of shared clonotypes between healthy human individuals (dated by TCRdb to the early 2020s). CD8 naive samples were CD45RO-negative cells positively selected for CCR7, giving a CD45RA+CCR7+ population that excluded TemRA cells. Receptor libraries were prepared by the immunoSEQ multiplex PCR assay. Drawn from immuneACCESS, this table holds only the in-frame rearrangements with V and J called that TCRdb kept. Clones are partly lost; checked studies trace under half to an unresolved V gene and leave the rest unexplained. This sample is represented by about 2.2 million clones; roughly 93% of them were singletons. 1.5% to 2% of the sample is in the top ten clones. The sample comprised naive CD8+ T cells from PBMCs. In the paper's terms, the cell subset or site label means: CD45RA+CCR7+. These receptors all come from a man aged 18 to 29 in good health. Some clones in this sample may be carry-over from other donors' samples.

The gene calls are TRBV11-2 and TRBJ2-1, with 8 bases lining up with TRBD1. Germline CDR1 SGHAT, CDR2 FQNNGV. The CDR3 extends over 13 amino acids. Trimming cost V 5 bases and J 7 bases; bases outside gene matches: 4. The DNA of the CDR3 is TGTGCCAGCAGCCGGACAGGGAGGAATGAGCAGTTCTTC. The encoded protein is CASSRTGRNEQFF. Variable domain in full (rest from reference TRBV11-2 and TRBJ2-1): EAGVAQSPRYKIIEKRQSVAFWCNPISGHATLYWYQQILGQGPKLLIQFQNNGVVDDSQLPKDRFSAERLKGVDSTLKIQPAKLEDSAVYLCASSRTGRNEQFFGPGTRLTVL.

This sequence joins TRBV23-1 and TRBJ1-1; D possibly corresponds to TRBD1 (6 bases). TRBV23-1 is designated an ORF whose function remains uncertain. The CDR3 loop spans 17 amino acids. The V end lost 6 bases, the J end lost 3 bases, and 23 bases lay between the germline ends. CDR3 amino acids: CASSLLMGDTGDTEAFF. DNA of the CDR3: TGCGCCAGCAGCCTTCTTATGGGGGACACCGGGGACACTGAAGCTTTCTTT.

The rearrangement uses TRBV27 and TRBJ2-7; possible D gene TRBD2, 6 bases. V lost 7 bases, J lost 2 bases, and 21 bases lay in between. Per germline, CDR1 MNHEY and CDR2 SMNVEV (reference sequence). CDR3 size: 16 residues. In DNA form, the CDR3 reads TGTGCCAGCACCTCCCCAGTGACTAGTGGAACCTACGAGCAGTACTTC. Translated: CASTSPVTSGTYEQYF.